The subject of this entry is one T cell receptor (beta chain). This entry is derived from a study of blood T cell repertoires in COVID-19. Method: immunoSEQ multiplex PCR; TCRdb's copy keeps in-frame clones and lacks some. Of about 350,000 clones listed, under 95% are singletons. This CDR3 contains 19 residues. Germline CDR1 MNHEY, CDR2 SVGEGT. The V gene end was trimmed by 3 bases and the J gene end by 1 base; junction bases not matched to a gene: 9. This receptor was taken from a woman aged 18-35 years who had recovered from COVID-19. The gene calls are TRBV6-2 or TRBV6-3 and TRBJ2-6; 10 bases fit TRBD1. Sequencing was performed on peripheral blood. CDR3 sequence reads: CASSYSTGTGVSGANVLTF. Here the CDR3 DNA reads TGTGCCAGCAGTTATTCCACCGGGACAGGGGTATCTGGGGCCAACGTCCTGACTTTC.